Reported below is one T cell receptor beta chain. Its antigen is currently unknown. This record belongs to a study of CD8+CD57+ T cells in acquired aplastic anemia. Across the whole study: 3 to 4 ug was the average amount of DNA from sorted CD4+ and CD8+ cells.

Study findings and constraints: Patients did not significantly differ from controls in CD8+ Simpson's diversity.

The CDR3 consists of 15 residues. Trimming at V came to 5 bases and at J to 6 bases, leaving 4 bases not matched to a gene. Germline CDR1 and CDR2: LNHDA and SQIVND (reference sequence). For CDR3 and TCR beta VDJ profiling, genomic DNA was the template used. TCRdb independently ran MiXCR on the reads; one entry per CDR3 protein. The repertoire holds about 120,000 distinct CDR3 sequences, with 45% to 60% as singletons. Patients chosen for sequencing had shown CD8+CD57+ cell expansion by flow cytometry. This chain links TRBV19 with TRBJ2-2, with 12 bases aligning to TRBD2. Specimen: sorted CD4+, CD8+, or CD8+CD57+ T cells (not recorded which) from PBMCs. This clonotype was obtained from a human donor with aplastic anemia. CDR3 in amino acids: CASSSWTSGAGELFF. For the CDR3, the DNA is TGTGCCAGTAGTTCCTGGACTAGCGGGGCCGGGGAGCTGTTTTTT.